Below are 29 T cell receptor beta chains sequenced from a single sample in a study of T-cell reconstitution after alpha-beta-depleted transplantation in children. A TCRbeta library incorporating unique molecular identifiers was prepared. MiXCR was run by TCRdb on the PCR reads, yielding one entry per CDR3 protein. Of approximately 250,000 distinct CDR3 sequences detected, roughly 24% appear once; the ten largest clones hold 2% to 3%. The sample here was PBMCs, taken before TCRalphabeta/CD19-depleted stem cell transplant. The receptors stem from a girl between 2 and 10 years old with Fanconi anemia, due to receive a stem cell transplant.

This clonotype was observed many times. J is TRBJ2-1 and V is TRBV6-1; no clear D. The germline V gene has CDR1 MNHNS and CDR2 SASEGT. V dropped 5 bases and J dropped 5 bases, with 19 bases sitting between them. The CDR3 runs 16 residues. The CDR3 DNA reads TGTGCCAGCAGTAGCCGCATGAGAAACCAAAACAATGAGCAGTTCTTC. As protein: CASSSRMRNQNNEQFF.

In its sample, this clonotype was seen many times. Here the CDR3 DNA reads TGTGCCAGCAGCGCCGACAGGGTCACCGGGGAGCTGTTTTTT. Its translation is CASSADRVTGELFF. The gene calls are TRBV25-1 and TRBJ2-2; 7 nucleotides align to TRBD1. This CDR3 contains 14 residues. Germline trimming cut 6 bases from V and 4 bases from J; bases unmatched to any gene: 5. Germline V lookup: CDR1 MGHDK, CDR2 SYGVNS.

This clonotype was observed a handful of times. The gene calls are TRBV20-1 and TRBJ2-1, with TRBD2 matching 12 bases. V lost 7 bases and J lost 0; bases outside the gene matches: 7. The CDR3 sequence is 16 residues long. Germline values: CDR1 DFQATT, CDR2 SNEGSKA (reference sequence). The CDR3 DNA sequence: TGCAGTGTGACTAGCGGGAGAGGAAGCTCCTACAATGAGCAGTTCTTC. Translating it yields CSVTSGRGSSYNEQFF.

This clonotype was recorded a few times. The rearrangement links TRBV29-1 to TRBJ2-1; D ambiguous. Germline values: CDR1 SQVTM, CDR2 ANQGSEA. The CDR3 spans 15 residues. V gave up 3 bases and J gave up 2 bases, with 14 bases separating them. CDR3 in amino acids: CSVEGSSLAYNEQFF. The CDR3 coding sequence is TGCAGCGTTGAGGGAAGTTCCCTAGCCTACAATGAGCAGTTCTTC.

The CDR3 bases are TGCAGTGCTAGAGTGGGGGGGACGACGCAGTATTTT. It encodes CSARVGGTTQYF. J is TRBJ2-3 and V is TRBV20-1, with 7 bases that match TRBD2. Looked up from germline, CDR1 is DFQATT and CDR2 is SNEGSKA (reference sequence). The CDR3 covers 12 residues. The junction had 4 bases not matched to a gene; V was cut back by 1 base and J by 9 bases.

This clonotype was detected ten times or more. This chain joins TRBV6-5 and TRBJ2-1; 7 bases agree with TRBD1. V was clipped by 2 bases and J by 8 bases; unmatched bases: 6. This CDR3 has 14 amino acids. Germline-derived CDR1 and CDR2 are MNHEY and SVGAGI. CDR3 bases: TGTGCCAGCAGTTACCAAGACAGGGTCTATGAGCAGTTCTTC. Protein sequence: CASSYQDRVYEQFF.

The chain joins TRBV29-1 to TRBJ2-7, with 7 bases lining up with TRBD1. V gave up 7 bases and J gave up 7 bases; unmatched junction bases: 16. Germline loops: CDR1 SQVTM, CDR2 ANQGSEA. The CDR3 has 14 residues. CDR3 amino acids: CSGRQGNGLGEQYF. For the CDR3, the DNA is TGCAGCGGCAGACAGGGAAACGGTCTTGGAGAGCAGTACTTC.

The V gene is TRBV5-1, the J gene TRBJ2-3, with 7 nucleotides matching TRBD2. The CDR3 spans 16 residues. V shed 7 bases and J 2 bases; nucleotides not matched to a gene: 13. CDR1 SGHRS and CDR2 YFSETQ come from the germline V gene. The CDR3 sequence is CASGHHEGLITDTQYF. CDR3 nucleotide sequence: TGCGCCAGCGGACACCACGAGGGACTAATCACAGATACGCAGTATTTT.

Many counts were recorded for this clonotype. The chain carries TRBV12-3 or TRBV12-4 and TRBJ2-2; no clear D. The CDR3 sequence is 13 residues long. Trimming pared 2 bases from V and 5 bases from J, leaving 6 bases between. The CDR3 protein is CASSLIMTGELFF. The CDR3 nucleotides are TGTGCCAGCAGTTTAATAATGACCGGGGAGCTGTTTTTT.

This clonotype was counted at least ten times. The chain has TRBV12-3 or TRBV12-4 and TRBJ2-7; D gene unclear. This CDR3 contains 12 residues. Trimming took 9 bases from V and 2 from J, leaving 11 bases between them. The CDR3 DNA sequence: TGTGCCAGTAGTCCTGGGACCTACGAGCAGTACTTC. Translation: CASSPGTYEQYF.

The gene calls are TRBV6-1 and TRBJ2-1; 12 bases align to TRBD2. Germline loops: CDR1 MNHNS, CDR2 SASEGT. The V segment lost 6 bases and the J segment 6 bases; nucleotides outside the gene matches: 9. This CDR3 contains 16 residues. The chain's CDR3 is CASRRLAGEPINEQFF. CDR3 sequence (DNA): TGTGCCAGCAGGCGACTAGCGGGAGAGCCCATCAATGAGCAGTTCTTC.

This clonotype was recorded many times. This chain joins TRBV12-3 or TRBV12-4 and TRBJ1-6; the match to TRBD1 covers 9 bases. The length of the CDR3 is 15 residues. Trimming cost V 5 bases and J 10 bases; bases outside gene matches: 9. The CDR3 DNA follows: TGTGCCAGCAGTCGTCCGACAGGGGGGTACTCACCCCTCCACTTT. This encodes CASSRPTGGYSPLHF.

Ten or more counts support this clonotype. The junction differs from germline at one of its ends, possibly a read error. The chain combines TRBV20-1 with TRBJ1-2; a possible D gene is TRBD1 (6 bases). Germline CDR1 reads DFQATT; CDR2 reads SNEGSKA (reference sequence). The CDR3 length is 9 residues. CDR3 region: CSFQGQIAF. For the CDR3, the DNA is TGCAGTTTCCAAGGACAGATCGCCTTC.

This clonotype was counted at least ten times. The chain recombines TRBV19 with TRBJ1-1; no reliable D call. CDR3 size: 13 residues. The V end was cut by 7 bases, the J end by 2 bases, with 11 bases between. Germline V gene data show CDR1 as LNHDA and CDR2 as SQIVND (reference sequence). In DNA, the CDR3 is TGTGCCAGTAAAGTGTTTGGTAACACTGAAGCTTTCTTT. It yields the protein CASKVFGNTEAFF.

Here the CDR3 reads CSARVTHSTDTQYF. The CDR3 DNA follows: TGCAGTGCTAGGGTGACCCACAGCACAGATACGCAGTATTTT. The chain carries TRBV20-1 and TRBJ2-3; D is unclear. CDR1 is DFQATT and CDR2 is SNEGSKA in the germline V gene (reference sequence). The CDR3 covers 14 residues. Trimming removed 3 bases from V and 0 bases from J, with 10 bases in between.

V and J are TRBV9 and TRBJ2-7, with 15 bases identical to TRBD2. Germline CDR1 is SGDLS and CDR2 is YYNGEE. With V trimmed by 3 bases and J by 7 bases, 5 bases remained unmatched. This CDR3 region has 15 residues. In DNA, the CDR3 is TGTGCCAGCAGCGGGGGACTAGCGGGAGGCTGGGAGCAGTACTTC. This gives the protein CASSGGLAGGWEQYF.

In its sample, this clonotype was seen a few times. V usage is TRBV5-1 and J usage is TRBJ1-1, with a weak D call TRBD1 (5 bases). Trimming took 6 bases from V and 1 from J, leaving 16 bases between them. Germline assignment: CDR1 SGHRS and CDR2 YFSETQ. CDR3 length: 15 amino acids. The CDR3 loop reads CASKNNRRQNTEAFF. The CDR3 DNA follows: TGCGCCAGCAAAAACAACAGGAGACAGAACACTGAAGCTTTCTTT.

This clonotype turned up a few times. The CDR3 DNA sequence: TGCGCCAGCAGCTTGGTGGTAGCGGGAGCGAATGAGCAGTTCTTC. Translated, it gives CASSLVVAGANEQFF. V gene TRBV5-1 combines with J gene TRBJ2-1; 9 bases line up with TRBD2. From germline, CDR1 is SGHRS and CDR2 YFSETQ. Trimming removed 0 bases from V and 7 bases from J; junction bases left unmatched: 5. The CDR3 is made up of 15 amino acids.

This clonotype was counted between two and nine times. The chain carries TRBV28 and TRBJ2-7; the match to TRBD1 covers 10 bases. This CDR3 region has 13 residues. Losses at the gene ends were 6 bases for V and 9 bases for J; bases not matched to a gene: 8. CDR1 and CDR2 (germline): MDHEN, SYDVKM. The CDR3 spells CASRSGQGGGQYF. The CDR3 DNA reads as TGTGCCAGCAGATCTGGACAGGGGGGGGGGCAGTACTTC.

The J gene is TRBJ2-3, the V gene TRBV11-2, with 12 positions matching TRBD2. The CDR3 sequence is 17 residues long. The V segment lost 0 bases and the J segment 9 bases; nucleotides outside the gene matches: 10. Germline V gene data show CDR1 as SGHAT and CDR2 as FQNNGV. The CDR3 DNA follows: TGTGCCAGCAGCTTAGACCCGACTAGCGGGGGCGGAAACACGCAGTATTTT. Translating it yields CASSLDPTSGGGNTQYF.

In its sample, this clonotype was seen many times. The chain uses TRBV29-1 and TRBJ2-7; 7 bases are shared with TRBD1. CDR3 length: 14 residues. After removal of 7 bases from V and 1 base from J, the junction contained 10 bases not matched to a gene. Germline V lookup: CDR1 SQVTM, CDR2 ANQGSEA. CDR3 residues: CSAKQGVGSYEQYF. The CDR3 nucleotides are TGCAGCGCCAAGCAGGGGGTCGGTTCCTACGAGCAGTACTTC.

This clonotype was seen a few times. This rearrangement joins TRBV5-1 to TRBJ2-1; D uncertain. Germline V lookup: CDR1 SGHRS, CDR2 YFSETQ. Trimming pared 3 bases from V and 3 bases from J, leaving 1 base between. CDR3 length: 11 residues. DNA for the CDR3: TGCGCCAGCAGCTACTACAATGAGCAGTTCTTC. Translating gives CASSYYNEQFF.

The rearrangement uses TRBV20-1 and TRBJ2-5; tentative D call: TRBD1 (5 bases). Germline values: CDR1 DFQATT, CDR2 SNEGSKA (reference sequence). Trimming shortened V by 4 bases and J by 2 bases, and 8 bases separated the two germline ends. The CDR3 consists of 12 residues. CDR3 bases: TGCAGTGCTATACAGGTTCAAGAGACCCAGTACTTC. Protein sequence: CSAIQVQETQYF.

The chain employs TRBV6-5 and TRBJ2-4, with D perhaps TRBD1 (5 bases). Germline assignment: CDR1 MNHEY and CDR2 SVGAGI. Between the trimmed V and J ends, which lost 0 bases and 0 bases, there was a span of 15 bases. The length of the CDR3 is 18 residues. The CDR3, as DNA: TGTGCCAGCAGTTACTCCCCCCCAGGGCCGATAGCCAAAAACATTCAGTACTTC. Translation: CASSYSPPGPIAKNIQYF.

This clonotype came up a few times. The chain joins TRBV4-2 to TRBJ2-5; D unclear. V lost 3 bases and J lost 2, with 7 bases in between. This CDR3 has 13 amino acids. The germline CDR1 and CDR2 sequences are LGHNA and YNFKEQ. The CDR3 nucleotides read TGTGCCAGCAGCCACTCCCTTCAAGAGACCCAGTACTTC. Translating it yields CASSHSLQETQYF.

The chain has TRBV7-3 and TRBJ2-3, with 8 bases identical to TRBD2. Germline CDR1 is SGHTA and CDR2 is FQGTGA. The V segment lost 3 bases and the J segment 2 bases; nucleotides outside the gene matches: 4. The CDR3 has 15 residues. The CDR3 DNA sequence: TGTGCCAGCAGCTTGTCGGGAGGGTACACAGATACGCAGTATTTT. Protein: CASSLSGGYTDTQYF.

This clonotype was recorded at least ten times. The chain employs TRBV6-5 and TRBJ2-2; 10 bases fit TRBD1. V trimming: 0 bases; J trimming: 4 bases; junction bases outside the gene matches: 2. The CDR3 runs 16 residues. Germline loops: CDR1 MNHEY, CDR2 SVGAGI. CDR3 in DNA: TGTGCCAGCAGTTACTCAGGGACAGGGGTCACCGGGGAGCTGTTTTTT. This encodes CASSYSGTGVTGELFF.

This clonotype showed up many times. The chain joins TRBV29-1 to TRBJ2-2; 9 positions agree with TRBD2. This CDR3 is built from 16 residues. CDR1 SQVTM and CDR2 ANQGSEA come from the germline V gene. Unmatched junction bases numbered 8, after V lost 4 bases and J lost 2 bases. This CDR3 reads CSVVAGGFVNTGELFF. As DNA, the CDR3 is TGCAGCGTTGTCGCGGGAGGGTTTGTAAACACCGGGGAGCTGTTTTTT.

The chain combines TRBV20-1 with TRBJ2-7, with D possibly TRBD1 on 5 matching bases. CDR1 is DFQATT, CDR2 SNEGSKA, per germline (reference sequence). The CDR3 extends over 14 amino acids. V lost 0 bases, J lost 2 bases, and 11 bases lay in between. The chain's CDR3 is CSARDPARAYEQYF. CDR3 coding DNA: TGCAGTGCTAGAGATCCGGCCAGGGCCTACGAGCAGTACTTC.